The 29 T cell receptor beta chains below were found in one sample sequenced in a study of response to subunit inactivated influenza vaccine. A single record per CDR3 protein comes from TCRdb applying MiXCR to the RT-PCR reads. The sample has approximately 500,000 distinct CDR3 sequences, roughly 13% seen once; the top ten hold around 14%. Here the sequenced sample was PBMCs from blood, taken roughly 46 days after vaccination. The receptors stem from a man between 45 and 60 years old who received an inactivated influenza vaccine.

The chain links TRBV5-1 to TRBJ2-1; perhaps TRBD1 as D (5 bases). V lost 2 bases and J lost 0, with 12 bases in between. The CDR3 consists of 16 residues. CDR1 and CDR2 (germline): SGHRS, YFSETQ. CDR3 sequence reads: CASSLRQTSSYNEQFF. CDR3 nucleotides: TGCGCCAGCAGCTTAAGACAGACCAGCTCCTACAATGAGCAGTTCTTC. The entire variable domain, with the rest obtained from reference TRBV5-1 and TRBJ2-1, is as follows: KAGVTQTPRYLIKTRGQQVTLSCSPISGHRSVSWYQQTPGQGLQFLFEYFSETQRNKGNFPGRFSGRQFSNSRSEMNVSTLELGDSALYLCASSLRQTSSYNEQFFGPGTRLTVL.

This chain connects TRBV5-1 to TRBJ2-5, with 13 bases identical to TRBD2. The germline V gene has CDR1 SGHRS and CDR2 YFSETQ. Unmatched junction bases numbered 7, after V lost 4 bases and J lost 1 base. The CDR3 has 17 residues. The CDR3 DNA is TGCGCCAGCAGCCTTGGACTAGCGGGGGACCTCCAAGAGACCCAGTACTTC. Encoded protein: CASSLGLAGDLQETQYF.

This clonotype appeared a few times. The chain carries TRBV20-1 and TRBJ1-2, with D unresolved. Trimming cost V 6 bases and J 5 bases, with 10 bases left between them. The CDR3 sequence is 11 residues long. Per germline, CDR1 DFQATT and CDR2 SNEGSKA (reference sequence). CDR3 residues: CSAPARYGYTF. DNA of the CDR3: TGCAGTGCCCCAGCGAGGTATGGCTACACCTTC.

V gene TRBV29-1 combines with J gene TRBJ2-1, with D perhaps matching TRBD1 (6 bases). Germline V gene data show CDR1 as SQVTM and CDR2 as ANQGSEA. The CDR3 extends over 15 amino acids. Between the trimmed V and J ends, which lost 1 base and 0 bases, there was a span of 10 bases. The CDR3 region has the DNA TGCAGCGTTGAAGGGGGGCCCATCTCCTACAATGAGCAGTTCTTC. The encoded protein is CSVEGGPISYNEQFF.

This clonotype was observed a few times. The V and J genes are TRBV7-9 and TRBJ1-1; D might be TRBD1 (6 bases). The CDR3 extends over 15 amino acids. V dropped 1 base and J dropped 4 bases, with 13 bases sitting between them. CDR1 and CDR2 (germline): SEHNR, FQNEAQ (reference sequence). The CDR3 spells CASSLEVGGVTEAFF. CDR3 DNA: TGTGCCAGCAGCTTAGAAGTAGGGGGAGTCACTGAAGCTTTCTTT.

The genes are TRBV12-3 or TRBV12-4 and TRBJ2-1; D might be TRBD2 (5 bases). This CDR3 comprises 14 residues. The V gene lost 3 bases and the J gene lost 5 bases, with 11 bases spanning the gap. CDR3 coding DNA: TGTGCCAGCAGTTTCGGCGGGCCCAACAATGAGCAGTTCTTC. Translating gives CASSFGGPNNEQFF.

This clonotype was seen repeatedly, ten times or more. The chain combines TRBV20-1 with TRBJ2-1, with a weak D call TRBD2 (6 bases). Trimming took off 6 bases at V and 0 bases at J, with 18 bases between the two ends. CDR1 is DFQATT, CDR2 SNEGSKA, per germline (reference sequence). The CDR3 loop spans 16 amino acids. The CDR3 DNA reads TGCAGTGCCCCCCGAGTTAGCGGAAGCTCCTACAATGAGCAGTTCTTC. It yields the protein CSAPRVSGSSYNEQFF.

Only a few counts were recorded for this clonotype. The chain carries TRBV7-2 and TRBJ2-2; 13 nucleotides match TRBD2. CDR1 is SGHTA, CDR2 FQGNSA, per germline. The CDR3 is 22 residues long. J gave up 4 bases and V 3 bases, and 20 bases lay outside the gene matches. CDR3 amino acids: CASSFPLYLGLAGAPGTGELFF. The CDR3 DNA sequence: TGTGCCAGCAGCTTTCCCCTTTACCTTGGACTAGCGGGAGCCCCGGGCACCGGGGAGCTGTTTTTT.

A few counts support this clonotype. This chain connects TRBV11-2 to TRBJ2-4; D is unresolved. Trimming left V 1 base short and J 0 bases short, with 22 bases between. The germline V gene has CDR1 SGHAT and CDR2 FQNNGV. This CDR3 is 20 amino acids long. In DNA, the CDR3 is TGTGCCAGCAGCTTAGTAATGGGTCACCCTTGGAAGATAGCCAAAAACATTCAGTACTTC. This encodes CASSLVMGHPWKIAKNIQYF.

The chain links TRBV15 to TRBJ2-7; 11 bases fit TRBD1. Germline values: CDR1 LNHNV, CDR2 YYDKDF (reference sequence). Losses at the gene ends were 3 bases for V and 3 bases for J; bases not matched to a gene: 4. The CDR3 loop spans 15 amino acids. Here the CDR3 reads CATSRDRGRFYEQYF. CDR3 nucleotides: TGTGCCACCAGCAGGGACAGGGGGCGCTTCTACGAGCAGTACTTC.

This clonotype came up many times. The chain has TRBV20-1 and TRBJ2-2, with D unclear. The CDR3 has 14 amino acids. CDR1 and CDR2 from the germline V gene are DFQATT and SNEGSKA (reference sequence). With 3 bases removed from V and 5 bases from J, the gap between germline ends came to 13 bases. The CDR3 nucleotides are TGCAGTGCTAGTAGAATAGTAGAGACCGGGGAGCTGTTTTTT. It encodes CSASRIVETGELFF.

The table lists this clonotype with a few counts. The CDR3 spells CASRDRVDAEAFF. The CDR3 DNA reads as TGTGCCAGCAGAGACAGGGTTGACGCTGAAGCTTTCTTT. J is TRBJ1-1 and V is TRBV6-2 or TRBV6-3; 7 bases fit TRBD1. J gave up 6 bases and V 6 bases, and 7 bases lay outside the gene matches. CDR3 length: 13 residues. Germline CDR1 and CDR2: MNHEY and SVGEGT.

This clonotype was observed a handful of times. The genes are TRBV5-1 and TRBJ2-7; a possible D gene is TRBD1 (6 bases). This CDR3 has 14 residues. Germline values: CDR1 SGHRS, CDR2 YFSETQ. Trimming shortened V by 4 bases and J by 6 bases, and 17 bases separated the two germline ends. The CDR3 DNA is TGCGCCAGCAGCCCCTCATACAGGGCCGGCGAGCAGTACTTC. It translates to CASSPSYRAGEQYF.

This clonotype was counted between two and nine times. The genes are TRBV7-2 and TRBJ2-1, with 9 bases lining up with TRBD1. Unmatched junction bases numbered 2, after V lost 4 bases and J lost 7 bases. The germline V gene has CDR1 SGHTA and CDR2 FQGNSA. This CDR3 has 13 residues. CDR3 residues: CASSSQGANEQFF. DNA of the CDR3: TGTGCCAGCAGCTCACAGGGGGCGAATGAGCAGTTCTTC.

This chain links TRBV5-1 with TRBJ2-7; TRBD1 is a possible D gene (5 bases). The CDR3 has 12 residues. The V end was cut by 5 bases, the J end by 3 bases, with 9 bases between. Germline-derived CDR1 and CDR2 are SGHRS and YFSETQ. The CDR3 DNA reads TGCGCCAGCAGGTCAGACAGCTACGAGCAGTACTTC. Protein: CASRSDSYEQYF. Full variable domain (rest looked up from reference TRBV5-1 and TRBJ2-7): KAGVTQTPRYLIKTRGQQVTLSCSPISGHRSVSWYQQTPGQGLQFLFEYFSETQRNKGNFPGRFSGRQFSNSRSEMNVSTLELGDSALYLCASRSDSYEQYFGPGTRLTVT.

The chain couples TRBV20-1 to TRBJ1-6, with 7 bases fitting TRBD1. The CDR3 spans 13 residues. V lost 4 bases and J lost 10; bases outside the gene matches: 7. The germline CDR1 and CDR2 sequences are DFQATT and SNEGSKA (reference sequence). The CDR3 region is CSATGTVRSPLHF. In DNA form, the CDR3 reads TGCAGTGCTACTGGGACAGTCCGCTCACCCCTCCACTTT.

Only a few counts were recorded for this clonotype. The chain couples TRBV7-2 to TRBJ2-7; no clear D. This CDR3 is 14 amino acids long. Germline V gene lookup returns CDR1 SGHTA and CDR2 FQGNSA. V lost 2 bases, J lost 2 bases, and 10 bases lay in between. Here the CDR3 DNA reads TGTGCCAGCAGCTTACGGTTAGGGACCTACGAGCAGTACTTC. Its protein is CASSLRLGTYEQYF.

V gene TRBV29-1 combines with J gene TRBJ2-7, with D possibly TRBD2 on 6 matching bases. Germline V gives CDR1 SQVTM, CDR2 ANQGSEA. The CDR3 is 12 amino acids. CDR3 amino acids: CSTAGPGNEQYF. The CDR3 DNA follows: TGCAGTACCGCGGGGCCAGGGAACGAGCAGTACTTC.

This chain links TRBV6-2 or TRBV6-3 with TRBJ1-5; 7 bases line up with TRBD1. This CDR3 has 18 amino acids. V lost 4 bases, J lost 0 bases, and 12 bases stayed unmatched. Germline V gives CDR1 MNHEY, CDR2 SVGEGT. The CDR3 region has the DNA TGTGCCAGCAGTTCGCCGGGACAGCAGCTTTATAGCAATCAGCCCCAGCATTTT. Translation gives CASSSPGQQLYSNQPQHF.

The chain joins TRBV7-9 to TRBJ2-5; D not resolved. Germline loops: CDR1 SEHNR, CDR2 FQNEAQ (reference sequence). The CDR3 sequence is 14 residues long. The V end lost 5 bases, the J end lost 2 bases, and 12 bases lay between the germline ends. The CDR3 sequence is CASSPGRFQETQYF. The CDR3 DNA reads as TGTGCCAGCAGCCCCGGACGGTTTCAAGAGACCCAGTACTTC.

This chain's CDR3 is CASSGTDGGYGYTF. The CDR3 DNA sequence: TGTGCCAGCAGTGGGACAGACGGTGGCTATGGCTACACCTTC. The J gene is TRBJ1-2, the V gene TRBV28, with 7 bases that match TRBD1. CDR1 and CDR2 from the germline V gene are MDHEN and SYDVKM. The CDR3 runs to 14 residues. Losses at the gene ends were 5 bases for V and 4 bases for J; bases not matched to a gene: 7.

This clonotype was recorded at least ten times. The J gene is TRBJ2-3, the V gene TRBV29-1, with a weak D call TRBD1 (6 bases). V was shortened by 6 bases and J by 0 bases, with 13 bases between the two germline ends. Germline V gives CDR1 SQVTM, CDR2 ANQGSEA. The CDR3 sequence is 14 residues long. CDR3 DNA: TGCAGCGTGGCCGGGACACCTAGCACAGATACGCAGTATTTT. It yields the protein CSVAGTPSTDTQYF.

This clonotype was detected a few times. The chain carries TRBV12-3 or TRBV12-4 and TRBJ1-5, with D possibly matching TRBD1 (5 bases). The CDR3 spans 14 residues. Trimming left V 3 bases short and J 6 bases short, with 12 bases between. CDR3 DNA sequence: TGTGCCAGCAGTTTTTCAGGGAACGGTCAGCCCCAGCATTTT. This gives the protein CASSFSGNGQPQHF.

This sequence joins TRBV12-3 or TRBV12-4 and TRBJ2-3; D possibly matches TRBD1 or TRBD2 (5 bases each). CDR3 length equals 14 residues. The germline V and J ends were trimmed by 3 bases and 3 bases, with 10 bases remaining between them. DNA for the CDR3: TGTGCCAGCAGTTTTGGGACCTGGACAGATACGCAGTATTTT. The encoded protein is CASSFGTWTDTQYF.

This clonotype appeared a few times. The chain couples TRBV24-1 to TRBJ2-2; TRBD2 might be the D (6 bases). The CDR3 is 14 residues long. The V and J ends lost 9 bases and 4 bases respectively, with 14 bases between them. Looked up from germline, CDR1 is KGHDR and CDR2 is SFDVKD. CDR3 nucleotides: TGTGCCACCGGTGGACTAACGAGCACCGGGGAGCTGTTTTTT. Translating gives CATGGLTSTGELFF.

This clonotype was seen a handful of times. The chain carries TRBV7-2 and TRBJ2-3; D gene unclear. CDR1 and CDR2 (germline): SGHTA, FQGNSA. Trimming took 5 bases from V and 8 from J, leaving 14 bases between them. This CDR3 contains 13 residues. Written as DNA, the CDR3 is TGTGCCAGCAGCATCAACTCCTATGGTACGCAGTATTTT. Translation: CASSINSYGTQYF.

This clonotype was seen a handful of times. The CDR3 coding sequence is TGCAGTGCTAGAGATTCTCCCCGGGACAACTCCTACGAGCAGTACTTC. It specifies CSARDSPRDNSYEQYF. The rearrangement uses TRBV20-1 and TRBJ2-7; tentative D call: TRBD1 (6 bases). Germline values: CDR1 DFQATT, CDR2 SNEGSKA (reference sequence). The CDR3 spans 16 residues. Trimming cost V 0 bases and J 0 bases, with 15 bases left between them.

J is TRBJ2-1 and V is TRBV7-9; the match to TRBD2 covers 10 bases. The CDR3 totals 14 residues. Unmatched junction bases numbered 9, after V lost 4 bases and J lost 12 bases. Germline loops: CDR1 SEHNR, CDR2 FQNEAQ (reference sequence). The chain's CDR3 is CASSSLAGGGGQFF. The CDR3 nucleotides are TGTGCCAGCAGCTCCTTAGCGGGAGGCGGGGGGCAGTTCTTC.

DNA for the CDR3: TGTGCCAGCAGAAAGGACAGAGGCTCCTACAATGAGCAGTTCTTC. It is translated as CASRKDRGSYNEQFF. V usage is TRBV6-1 and J usage is TRBJ2-1; D perhaps matches TRBD1 (6 bases). The CDR3 sequence is 15 residues long. CDR1 MNHNS and CDR2 SASEGT come from the germline V gene. The germline V and J ends were trimmed by 6 bases and 0 bases, with 12 bases remaining between them.